This TCR beta chain was identified in a study of CD8 T cells in Susac syndrome. Regarding this clonotype: The antigen is unknown.

The germline V gene encodes CDR1 LGHDT and CDR2 YNNKEL (reference sequence). The CDR3 is made up of 15 amino acids. Unmatched junction bases numbered 8, after V lost 4 bases and J lost 3 bases. An input of roughly 0.45 to 1 ug of RNA was subjected to reverse transcription using random hexamers. Via MiXCR, TCRdb re-called the immunoSEQ multiplex PCR reads, giving one row per CDR3 protein. The sample has some 99,000 distinct CDR3 sequences, 90% to 98% seen once. TCR beta sequencing covered blood CD8+ and CD4+ T cells. Negative isolation was applied to CD8+ and CD4+ T cells, and FACS enrichment was applied to TEMRA cells. Whole-study findings and limits: It was acknowledged by the study that relatively few individuals were included in its TCR sequencing and HLA analysis.

The receptor was derived from a human donor in good health. The chain is built from TRBV3-1 and TRBJ1-1; the match to TRBD1 covers 7 bases. Input material: CD4+ T cells from PBMCs. This CDR3 is CASSPTDRDYTEAFF. The DNA of the CDR3 is TGTGCCAGCAGCCCGACCGACAGGGATTACACTGAAGCTTTCTTT.